This TCR beta chain was profiled in a study of cytomegalovirus exposure and HLA in healthy donors. Study-wide context: According to later analysis, the same platform produced the approximately 120 validation and some 680 first-cohort repertoires. Study findings and constraints: The TCR clusters that emerged in the first cohort tended, a later analysis found, to co-occur in the roughly 120 validation repertoires. The authors listed roughly 150 TCR beta chains as cytomegalovirus-associated.

Sequenced by immunoSEQ multiplex PCR; TCRdb stores in-frame clones only, minus some. The sample gives about 160,000 clones, roughly 89% of which show up once; 10% is in the top ten. Turning to this clone: Its specificity is unknown.

Separate from the approximately 700-subject first cohort was the roughly 120-subject validation cohort, to which the donors belonged. The length of the CDR3 is 15 residues. V dropped 6 bases and J dropped 6; count of bases not matched to a gene: 7. Germline CDR1 reads MDHEN; CDR2 reads SYDVKM. This receptor was obtained from a woman aged 18 to 35 in good health and CMV-seropositive. The specimen sequenced was PBMCs. This chain links TRBV28 with TRBJ2-7; 14 positions match TRBD2. CDR3 amino acids: CASRGLAGEQAEQYF. CDR3 nucleotides: TGTGCCAGCAGGGGACTAGCGGGAGAACAGGCCGAGCAGTACTTC.